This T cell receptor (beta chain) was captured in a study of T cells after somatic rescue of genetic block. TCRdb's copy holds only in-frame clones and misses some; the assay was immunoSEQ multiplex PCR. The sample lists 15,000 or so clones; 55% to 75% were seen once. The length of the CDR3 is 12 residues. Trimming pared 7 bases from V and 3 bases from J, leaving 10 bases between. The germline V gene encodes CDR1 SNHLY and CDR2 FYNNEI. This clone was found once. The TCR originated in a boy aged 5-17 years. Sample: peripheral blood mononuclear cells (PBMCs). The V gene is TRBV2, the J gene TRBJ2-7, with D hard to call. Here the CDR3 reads CASKGGLYEQYF. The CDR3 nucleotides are TGTGCCAGCAAAGGTGGCCTCTACGAGCAGTACTTC. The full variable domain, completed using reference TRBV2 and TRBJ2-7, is EPEVTQTPSHQVTQMGQEVILRCVPISNHLYFYWYRQILGQKVEFLVSFYNNEISEKSEIFDDQFSVERPDGSNFTLKIRSTKLEDSAMYFCASKGGLYEQYFGPGTRLTVT.